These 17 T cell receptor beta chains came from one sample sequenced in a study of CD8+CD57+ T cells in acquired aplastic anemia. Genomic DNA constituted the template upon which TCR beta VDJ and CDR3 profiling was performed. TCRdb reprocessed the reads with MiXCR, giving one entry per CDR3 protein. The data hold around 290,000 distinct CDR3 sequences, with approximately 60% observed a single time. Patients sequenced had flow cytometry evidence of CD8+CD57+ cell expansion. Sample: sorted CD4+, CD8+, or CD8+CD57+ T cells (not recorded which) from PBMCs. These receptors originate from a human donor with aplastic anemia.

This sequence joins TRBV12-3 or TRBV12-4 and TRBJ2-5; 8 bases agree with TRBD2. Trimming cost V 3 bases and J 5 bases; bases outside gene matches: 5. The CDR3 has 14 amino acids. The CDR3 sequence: CASSLRLAYETQYF. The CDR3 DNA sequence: TGTGCCAGCAGTTTGAGACTAGCGTATGAGACCCAGTACTTC.

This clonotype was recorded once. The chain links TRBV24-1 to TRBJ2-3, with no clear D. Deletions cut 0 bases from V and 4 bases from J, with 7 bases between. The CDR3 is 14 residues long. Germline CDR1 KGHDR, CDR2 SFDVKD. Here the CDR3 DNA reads TGTGCCACCAGTGATTTGCCGGAGTCAGATACGCAGTATTTT. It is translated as CATSDLPESDTQYF.

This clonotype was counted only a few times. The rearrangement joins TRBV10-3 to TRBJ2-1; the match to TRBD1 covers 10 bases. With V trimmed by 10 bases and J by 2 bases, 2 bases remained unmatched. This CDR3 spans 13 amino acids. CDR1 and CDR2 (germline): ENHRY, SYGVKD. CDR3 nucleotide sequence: TGTGCCACCGGGACAGGGGCCTACAATGAGCAGTTCTTC. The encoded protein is CATGTGAYNEQFF.

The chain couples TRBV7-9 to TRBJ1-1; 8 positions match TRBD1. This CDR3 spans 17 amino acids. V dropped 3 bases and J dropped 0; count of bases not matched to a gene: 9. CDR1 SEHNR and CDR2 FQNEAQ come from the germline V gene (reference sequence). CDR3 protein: CASSLTGQGRMNTEAFF. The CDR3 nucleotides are TGTGCCAGCAGCTTGACAGGACAGGGTCGGATGAACACTGAAGCTTTCTTT.

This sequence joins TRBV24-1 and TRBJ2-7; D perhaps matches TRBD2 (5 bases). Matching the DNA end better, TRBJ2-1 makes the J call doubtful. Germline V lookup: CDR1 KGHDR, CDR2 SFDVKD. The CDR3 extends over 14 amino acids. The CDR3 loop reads CATSDLRGTNEQFF. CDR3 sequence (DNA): TGTGCCACCAGTGATTTGCGGGGAACGAATGAGCAGTTCTTC.

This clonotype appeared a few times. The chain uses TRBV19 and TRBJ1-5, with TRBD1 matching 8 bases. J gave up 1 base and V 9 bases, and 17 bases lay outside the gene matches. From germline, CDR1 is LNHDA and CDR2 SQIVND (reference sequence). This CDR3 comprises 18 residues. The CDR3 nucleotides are TGTGCCAGCCCCACGTCTGGACAGGGAAGGGAAAGCAATCAGCCCCAGCATTTT. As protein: CASPTSGQGRESNQPQHF. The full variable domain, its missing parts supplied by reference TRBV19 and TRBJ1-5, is DGGITQSPKYLFRKEGQNVTLSCEQNLNHDAMYWYRQDPGQGLRLIYYSQIVNDFQKGDIAEGYSVSREKKESFPLTVTSAQKNPTAFYLCASPTSGQGRESNQPQHFGDGTRLSIL.

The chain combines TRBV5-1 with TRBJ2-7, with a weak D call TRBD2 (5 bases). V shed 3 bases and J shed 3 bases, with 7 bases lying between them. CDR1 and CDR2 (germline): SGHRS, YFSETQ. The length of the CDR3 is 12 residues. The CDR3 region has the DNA TGCGCCAGCAGCTCCCGGGACTACGAGCAGTACTTC. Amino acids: CASSSRDYEQYF. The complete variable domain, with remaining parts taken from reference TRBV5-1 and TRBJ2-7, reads KAGVTQTPRYLIKTRGQQVTLSCSPISGHRSVSWYQQTPGQGLQFLFEYFSETQRNKGNFPGRFSGRQFSNSRSEMNVSTLELGDSALYLCASSSRDYEQYFGPGTRLTVT.

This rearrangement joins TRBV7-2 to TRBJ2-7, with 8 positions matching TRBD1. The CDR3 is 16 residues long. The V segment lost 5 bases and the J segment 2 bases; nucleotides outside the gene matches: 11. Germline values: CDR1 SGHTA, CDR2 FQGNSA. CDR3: CASSTTSGGAAYEQYF. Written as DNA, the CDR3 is TGTGCCAGCAGCACCACCTCAGGGGGCGCGGCCTACGAGCAGTACTTC.

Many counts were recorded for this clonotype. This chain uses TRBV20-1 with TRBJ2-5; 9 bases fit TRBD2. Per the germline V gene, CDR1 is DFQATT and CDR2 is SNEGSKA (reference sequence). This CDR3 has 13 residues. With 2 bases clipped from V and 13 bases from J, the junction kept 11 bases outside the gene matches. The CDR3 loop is CSARYERGVARYF. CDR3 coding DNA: TGCAGTGCTAGATACGAGCGGGGGGTTGCAAGGTACTTC.

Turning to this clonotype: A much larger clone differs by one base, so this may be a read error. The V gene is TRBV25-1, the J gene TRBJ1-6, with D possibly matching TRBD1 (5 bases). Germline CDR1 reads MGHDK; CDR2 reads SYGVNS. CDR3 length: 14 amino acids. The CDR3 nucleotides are TGTGTCAGCAGGGATGCGGGGGGAATAACACCCCTCCACTTT. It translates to CVSRDAGGITPLHF.

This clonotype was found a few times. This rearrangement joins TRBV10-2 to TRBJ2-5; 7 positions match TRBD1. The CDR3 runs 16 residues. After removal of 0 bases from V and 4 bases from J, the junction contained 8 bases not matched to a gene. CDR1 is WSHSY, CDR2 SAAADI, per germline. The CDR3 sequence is CASSESDRPKGETQYF. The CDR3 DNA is TGCGCCAGCAGTGAGTCGGACAGGCCCAAAGGAGAGACCCAGTACTTC.

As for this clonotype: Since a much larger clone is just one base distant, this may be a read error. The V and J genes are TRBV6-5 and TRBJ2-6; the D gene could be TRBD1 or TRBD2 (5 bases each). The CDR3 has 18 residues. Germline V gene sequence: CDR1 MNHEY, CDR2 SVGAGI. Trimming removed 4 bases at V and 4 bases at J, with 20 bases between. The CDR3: CASSLAGTQVVGANVLTF. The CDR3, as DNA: TGTGCCAGCAGTTTGGCCGGGACCCAAGTAGTGGGGGCCAACGTCCTGACTTTC.

The CDR3 protein is CASSIGGQGAWDEQFF. In DNA, the CDR3 is TGTGCCAGTAGTATAGGGGGACAGGGGGCTTGGGATGAGCAGTTCTTC. This chain joins TRBV19 and TRBJ2-1; 12 bases match TRBD1. Looked up from germline, CDR1 is LNHDA and CDR2 is SQIVND (reference sequence). This CDR3 contains 16 residues. V lost 1 base, J lost 8 bases, and 6 bases stayed unmatched.

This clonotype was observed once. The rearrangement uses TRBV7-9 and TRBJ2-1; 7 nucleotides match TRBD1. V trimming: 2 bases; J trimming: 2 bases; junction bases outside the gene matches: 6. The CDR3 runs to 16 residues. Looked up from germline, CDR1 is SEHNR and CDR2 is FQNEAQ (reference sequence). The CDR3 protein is CASSLPGTVTYNEQFF. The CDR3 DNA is TGTGCCAGCAGCTTACCGGGGACAGTTACCTACAATGAGCAGTTCTTC.

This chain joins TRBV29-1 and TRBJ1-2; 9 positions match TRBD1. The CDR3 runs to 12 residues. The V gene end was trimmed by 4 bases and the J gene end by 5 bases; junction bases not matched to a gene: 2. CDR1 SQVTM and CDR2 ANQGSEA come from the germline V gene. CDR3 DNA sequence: TGCAGCGTTGGGACAGGGGCGTATGGCTACACCTTC. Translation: CSVGTGAYGYTF. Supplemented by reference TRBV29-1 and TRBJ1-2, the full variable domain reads SAVISQKPSRDICQRGTSLTIQCQVDSQVTMMFWYRQQPGQSLTLIATANQGSEATYESGFVIDKFPISRPNLTFSTLTVSNMSPEDSSIYLCSVGTGAYGYTFGSGTRLTVV.

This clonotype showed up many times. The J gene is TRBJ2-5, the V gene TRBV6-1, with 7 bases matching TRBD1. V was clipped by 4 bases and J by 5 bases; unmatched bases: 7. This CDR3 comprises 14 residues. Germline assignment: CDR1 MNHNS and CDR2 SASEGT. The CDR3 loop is CASSVTRGRETQYF. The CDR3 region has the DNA TGTGCCAGCAGTGTGACAAGGGGGCGTGAGACCCAGTACTTC.

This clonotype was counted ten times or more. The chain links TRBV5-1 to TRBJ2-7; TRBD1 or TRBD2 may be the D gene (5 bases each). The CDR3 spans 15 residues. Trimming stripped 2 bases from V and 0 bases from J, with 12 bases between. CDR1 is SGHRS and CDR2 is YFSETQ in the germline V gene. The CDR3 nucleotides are TGCGCCAGCAGCTTAGGGACGGTGAGCTCCTACGAGCAGTACTTC. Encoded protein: CASSLGTVSSYEQYF.